The present T cell receptor (beta chain) was sequenced within a study of human T cells and chemical hapten exposure. Study context: 2% DPC applied to an approximately 2 cm by approximately 2 cm arm area sensitized donors. Mostly female, the patients presented with alopecia areata, totalis or universalis.

Time point in this sample: patch test 1, 2 weeks after DPC sensitization. The treatment denotes: therapeutic diphenylcyclopropenone sensitization with weekly scalp DPC. Germline trimming cut 0 bases from V and 1 base from J; bases unmatched to any gene: 13. The CDR3 length is 21 residues. The germline V gene encodes CDR1 LGHNA and CDR2 YNFKEQ. TCRdb fed the RACE reads into MiXCR, producing one record per CDR3 protein. The table has around 71,000 distinct CDR3 sequences, around 9.8% seen once; the top ten hold 3.3%. On this clonotype: The antigen is undetermined.

Whole-study findings and limits: Once DPC sensitization occurred, TCRs above 1 in 1000 frequency showed no change. Controls formed significantly fewer large CDR3 similarity clusters than expanded TCRs did.

Material: whole blood, obtained in connection with sensitization to the hapten diphenylcyclopropenone (DPC). V and J are TRBV4-2 and TRBJ2-3; 13 bases map to TRBD2. The TCR sequence derives from a woman aged 40 to 50 with alopecia areata. Some clones in this sample may be carry-over from other donors' samples. The chain's CDR3 is CASSQEMGLAGIWGGTDTQYF. CDR3 in DNA: TGTGCCAGCAGCCAAGAAATGGGACTAGCGGGGATATGGGGGGGCACAGATACGCAGTATTTT.